The 24 T cell receptor beta chains below all came from one sample that was sequenced in a study of memory B cells and T cells in multiple sclerosis. Clones were read by immunoSEQ multiplex PCR, and TCRdb kept only the in-frame ones, dropping some. The sample lists around 50,000 clones; over 75% were seen once. These receptors have no known antigen. Separate sequencing covered autoproliferating (CFSE-dim) and non-proliferating (CFSE-high) T cells from stimulus-free culture. Pooled replicate wells came from about 5x10^7 CFSE-labeled PBMCs cultured approximately seven days without stimulus. Sequencing was performed on PBMCs from blood kept in culture. The source of these receptors is a human donor with multiple sclerosis.

This chain joins TRBV27 and TRBJ2-7; 7 bases align to TRBD1. The trim removed 4 bases at V and 5 bases at J, leaving 2 bases unmatched. The CDR3 contains 12 residues. Per germline, CDR1 MNHEY and CDR2 SMNVEV (reference sequence). The CDR3 bases are TGTGCCAGCAGTTCGACAGGGAACGAGCAGTACTTC. Its translation is CASSSTGNEQYF.

This clone was observed a handful of times. V is TRBV4-1 and J is TRBJ1-2; unclear D gene. This CDR3 has 16 residues. V dropped 0 bases and J dropped 3 bases, with 14 bases sitting between them. In germline, CDR1 is MGHRA, CDR2 YSYEKL. The CDR3 nucleotides read TGCGCCAGCAGCCAAGATAGAAGTCCCCCTCACTATGGCTACACCTTC. Its translation: CASSQDRSPPHYGYTF.

The CDR3 nucleotides are TGCAGCGTTGGGGACAGGGCACGGGGAGATGGCTACACCTTC. The encoded protein is CSVGDRARGDGYTF. The V call is TRBV29-1, the J call TRBJ1-2, with TRBD1 identical over 9 bases. V gave up 4 bases and J gave up 6 bases; unmatched junction bases: 9. This CDR3 region has 14 residues. Germline V gene sequence: CDR1 SQVTM, CDR2 ANQGSEA.

The chain couples TRBV9 to TRBJ2-2; tentative D call: TRBD1 (6 bases). This CDR3 spans 17 amino acids. From germline, CDR1 is SGDLS and CDR2 YYNGEE. V was trimmed by 0 bases and J by 5 bases, leaving 17 bases between them. CDR3 in amino acids: CASSVGNRAGWTGELFF. The CDR3 coding sequence is TGTGCCAGCAGCGTAGGAAACAGGGCTGGTTGGACCGGGGAGCTGTTTTTT.

This chain links TRBV28 with TRBJ1-3; 7 nucleotides align to TRBD1. The CDR3 has 20 amino acids. With V trimmed by 0 bases and J by 0 bases, 14 bases remained unmatched. Germline CDR1 MDHEN, CDR2 SYDVKM. CDR3 nucleotides: TGTGCCAGCAGTTTATGGGGGTCGGACAGGTCCTCGAGCTCTGGAAACACCATATATTTT. Its translation: CASSLWGSDRSSSSGNTIYF.

This clone was detected once. The chain uses TRBV7-6 and TRBJ2-6; 8 nucleotides align to TRBD1. The CDR3 sequence is 20 residues long. V lost 3 bases to trimming and J lost 0 bases; unmatched junction nucleotides: 13. CDR1 SGHVS and CDR2 FNYEAQ come from the germline V gene. DNA for the CDR3: TGTGCCAGCAGCTTCACGAAAACAGGGGGTATTCTCTCTGGGGCCAACGTCCTGACTTTC. Amino acid sequence: CASSFTKTGGILSGANVLTF.

The rearrangement uses TRBV7-9 and TRBJ1-1; D is uncertain. V shed 1 base and J shed 2 bases, with 8 bases lying between them. The CDR3 sequence is 14 residues long. Germline assignment: CDR1 SEHNR and CDR2 FQNEAQ (reference sequence). The CDR3 DNA follows: TGTGCCAGCAGCTTAGTAAACGGCAACACTGAAGCTTTCTTT. It codes for CASSLVNGNTEAFF.

This clone was found a few times. V is TRBV18 and J is TRBJ2-7; D is possibly TRBD2 (6 bases). The germline V gene encodes CDR1 KGHSH and CDR2 LQKENI. The CDR3 length is 14 residues. V lost 3 bases and J lost 1, with 10 bases in between. CDR3 protein: CASSPGLLSYEQYF. The DNA of the CDR3 is TGTGCCAGCTCACCGGGACTGTTATCCTACGAGCAGTACTTC.

This rearrangement joins TRBV2 to TRBJ1-3; D is ambiguous. This CDR3 contains 15 residues. The V and J ends lost 3 bases and 0 bases respectively, with 9 bases between them. CDR1 SNHLY and CDR2 FYNNEI come from the germline V gene. The CDR3 protein is CASSDQATSGNTIYF. The CDR3 DNA reads as TGTGCCAGCAGTGATCAGGCGACCTCTGGAAACACCATATATTTT.

The rearrangement joins TRBV14 to TRBJ1-2; D is unclear. The germline V gene encodes CDR1 SGHDN and CDR2 FVKESK. CDR3 length: 16 residues. Trimming removed 4 bases at V and 6 bases at J, with 21 bases between. CDR3 DNA: TGTGCCAGCAGCCCCTTCGGCTACAGCTGGAGGGATGGCTACACCTTC. Translation gives CASSPFGYSWRDGYTF.

The CDR3 DNA is TGTGCCAGCAGCCCCGGGACAGCCTCCTACGAGCAGTACTTC. Its translation is CASSPGTASYEQYF. This chain joins TRBV9 and TRBJ2-5, with 7 bases fitting TRBD1. The J call may be in error: the DNA end matches TRBJ2-7 better. This CDR3 is 14 amino acids long. From germline, CDR1 is SGDLS and CDR2 YYNGEE.

This clone was seen once. The rearrangement uses TRBV5-1 and TRBJ1-3; no firm D call. Deletions cut 2 bases from V and 2 bases from J, with 8 bases between. Germline V gene lookup returns CDR1 SGHRS and CDR2 YFSETQ. This CDR3 is built from 14 residues. CDR3 amino acids: CASSFRGPGNTIYF. CDR3 in DNA: TGCGCCAGCAGCTTCCGCGGTCCTGGAAACACCATATATTTT.

This rearrangement joins TRBV10-3 to TRBJ1-2, with 10 bases that match TRBD1. The CDR3 runs 15 residues. CDR1 and CDR2 (germline): ENHRY, SYGVKD. V lost 2 bases, J lost 2 bases, and 2 bases stayed unmatched. Written as DNA, the CDR3 is TGTGCCATCAGTGAGCCGGGACAGGGGAACTATGGCTACACCTTC. Protein product: CAISEPGQGNYGYTF.

This chain connects TRBV7-2 to TRBJ2-3; D call uncertain. V was shortened by 0 bases and J by 4 bases, with 2 bases between the two germline ends. Germline CDR1 reads SGHTA; CDR2 reads FQGNSA. CDR3 length: 12 amino acids. As DNA, the CDR3 is TGTGCCAGCAGCTTAGCGGCAGATACGCAGTATTTT. This gives the protein CASSLAADTQYF.

The chain has TRBV4-3 and TRBJ1-2; the match to TRBD1 covers 10 bases. Trimming took 0 bases from V and 7 from J; bases not matched to a gene: 2. The CDR3 length is 14 residues. Germline V gives CDR1 LGHNA, CDR2 YSLEER. CDR3 sequence reads: CASSQEWDRGGYTF. The DNA for the CDR3 is TGCGCCAGCAGCCAAGAGTGGGACAGGGGTGGCTACACCTTC.

The chain couples TRBV9 to TRBJ2-3, with 8 bases that match TRBD2. The V gene's germline CDR1 is SGDLS and CDR2 YYNGEE. There are 16 residues in the CDR3. With V trimmed by 1 base and J by 0 bases, 4 bases remained unmatched. The CDR3 region has the DNA TGTGCCAGCAGCGTATCGTCGGGAGGGAGCACAGATACGCAGTATTTT. Translating it yields CASSVSSGGSTDTQYF.

This chain joins TRBV29-1 and TRBJ1-2; tentatively, D is TRBD1 (5 bases). CDR3 length: 12 residues. Germline V gives CDR1 SQVTM, CDR2 ANQGSEA. The V gene lost 6 bases and the J gene lost 7 bases, with 15 bases spanning the gap. DNA of the CDR3: TGCAGCGTACTGAGGGACTACGGTGGCTACACCTTC. This translates into CSVLRDYGGYTF.

The chain joins TRBV14 to TRBJ1-6; D call uncertain. Germline V gene data show CDR1 as SGHDN and CDR2 as FVKESK. CDR3 length: 12 amino acids. The V end was cut by 6 bases, the J end by 4 bases, with 4 bases between. CDR3 residues: CASRDYNSPLHF. CDR3 DNA: TGTGCCAGCAGAGATTATAATTCACCCCTCCACTTT.

The rearrangement joins TRBV7-9 to TRBJ1-2; 10 nucleotides line up with TRBD1. J gave up 6 bases and V 5 bases, and 9 bases lay outside the gene matches. From germline, CDR1 is SEHNR and CDR2 FQNEAQ (reference sequence). The CDR3 is made up of 15 amino acids. The CDR3 reads CASSRAGTGVDGYTF. CDR3 DNA sequence: TGTGCCAGCAGCCGCGCCGGGACAGGGGTAGATGGCTACACCTTC.

The V call is TRBV7-9, the J call TRBJ2-7; TRBD1 matches at 8 bases. V was pared by 1 base and J by 5 bases, with 4 bases of the junction left unmatched. Germline V gene sequence: CDR1 SEHNR, CDR2 FQNEAQ (reference sequence). This CDR3 comprises 14 residues. Here the CDR3 reads CASSLGSTGDEQYF. CDR3 coding DNA: TGTGCCAGCAGCTTAGGGTCGACAGGGGACGAGCAGTACTTC.

The chain links TRBV7-3 to TRBJ2-1; D may correspond to TRBD1 or TRBD2 (5 bases each). Looked up from germline, CDR1 is SGHTA and CDR2 is FQGTGA. The CDR3 contains 14 residues. The V end was cut by 4 bases, the J end by 15 bases, with 22 bases between. This CDR3 is CASSSPDIPGPLFF. The CDR3 DNA reads TGTGCCAGCAGCTCGCCCGATATTCCGGGACCGCTGTTCTTC.

This rearrangement joins TRBV6-1 to TRBJ1-2; D may be TRBD1 (5 bases). V gave up 2 bases and J gave up 2 bases, with 9 bases separating them. Germline lookup yields CDR1 MNHNS and CDR2 SASEGT. The CDR3 extends over 14 amino acids. The CDR3 DNA reads as TGTGCCAGCAGTGAATCCGGGGGAAACTATGGCTACACCTTC. It encodes CASSESGGNYGYTF.

This clone was seen a few times. The CDR3 here is CASSVTGGYTEAFF. DNA for the CDR3: TGTGCCAGCAGCGTAACAGGGGGGTACACTGAAGCTTTCTTT. The chain links TRBV9 to TRBJ1-1, with 8 bases matching TRBD1. Germline lookup yields CDR1 SGDLS and CDR2 YYNGEE. The trim removed 1 base at V and 3 bases at J, leaving 2 bases unmatched. This CDR3 is 14 amino acids long.

This rearrangement joins TRBV29-1 to TRBJ2-7; either TRBD1 or TRBD2 may supply D (5 bases each). Germline V gene lookup returns CDR1 SQVTM and CDR2 ANQGSEA. This CDR3 region has 13 residues. V was shortened by 4 bases and J by 7 bases, with 17 bases between the two germline ends. The CDR3 sequence: CSVGDATRREQYF. CDR3 in DNA: TGCAGCGTTGGGGACGCCACCCGAAGGGAGCAGTACTTC.